This TCR beta chain was documented in a study of T-cell reconstitution after alpha-beta-depleted transplantation in children. Study-level points and caveats: T-cell counts and diversity were attributed mostly to newly produced T cells one year after transplant. Surviving recipient T cells and intrathymic progenitors accounted for some patients' high TCRbeta diversity at day 60.

This clonotype has a count of ten or more. The target antigen is unknown. CDR1 and CDR2 from the germline V gene are WSHSY and SAAADI. Trimming removed 3 bases from V and 6 bases from J; junction bases left unmatched: 6. The CDR3 is 14 residues long. As it was prepared, the TCRbeta library received unique molecular identifiers. Each CDR3 protein gets one entry after TCRdb re-called the PCR reads with MiXCR. The sample includes about 110,000 distinct CDR3 sequences, almost 6.5% seen only once; the top ten take approximately 23%. The TCR sequence derives from a male patient aged 2 to 9 who had a stem cell transplant for acute lymphoblastic leukemia, so the T cells may come from the graft donor. The rearrangement uses TRBV10-2 and TRBJ2-5; 8 bases line up with TRBD1. Source: PBMCs, mostly from graft donor cells, taken 360 days after TCRalphabeta/CD19-depleted stem cell transplant. CDR3 sequence reads: CASSEGRGPKTQYF. CDR3 sequence (DNA): TGCGCCAGCAGTGAAGGCAGGGGGCCAAAGACCCAGTACTTC.